Listed below are T cell receptor beta chains from one sample, sequenced in a study of blood T cell repertoires in COVID-19. Profiling relied on immunoSEQ multiplex PCR, and the TCRdb table lists in-frame clones only, not all of them. Of 250,000 to 300,000 clones listed, roughly 90% are singletons. The specimen was PBMCs or T cells enriched from blood (not recorded which). Every receptor here comes from a woman aged 60-70 years who had recovered from COVID-19. CDR3s include the opening cysteine and the closing phenylalanine or tryptophan. D genes are given only for firm matches. Expanded clones get a size class; other rows say once, few or many, or leave the size out.

TRBJ1-1 TRBV5-5 . . TGTGCCAGCAGCTTGTACGTTCCACTAATGAACACTGAAGCTTTCTTT CASSLYVPLMNTEAFF
TRBJ2-2 TRBV4-2 . . TGTGCCAGCAGCCAGGCCAGACGGGGGAGTCCCCACACCGGGGAGCTGTTTTTT CASSQARRGSPHTGELFF
TRBJ2-7 TRBV27 TRBD1 . TGTGCCAGCAGTTTCTCGGACAGGAGCTCCTACGAGCAGTACTTC CASSFSDRSSYEQYF
TRBJ1-1 TRBV24-1 TRBD1 . TGTGCCACCAGTGATTCCAGGGGGTCGGGCACTGAAGCTTTCTTT CATSDSRGSGTEAFF
TRBJ1-6 TRBV9 TRBD1 . TGTGCCAGCAGCTCCCCCCAAGGGGGACAGATCTATGCCCTCCACTTT CASSSPQGGQIYALHF
TRBJ2-7 TRBV11-2 . . TGTGCCAGCTCGTGGGAGGTCTCCTACGAGCAGTACTTC CASSWEVSYEQYF
TRBJ2-1 TRBV28 TRBD2 . TGTGCCAGCCATCCTGGGGGGGAATCCTACAATGAGCAGTTCTTC CASHPGGESYNEQFF
TRBJ2-1 TRBV27 . . TGTGCCAGCAGTATAGCGGTCTCCTACAATGAGCAGTTCTTC CASSIAVSYNEQFF
TRBJ1-2 TRBV5-4 . . TGTGCCAGCAGCTTGGGAGGGACAAACTATGGCTACACCTTC CASSLGGTNYGYTF
TRBJ1-1 TRBV9 TRBD1 . TGTGCCAGCAGCACAGGGACAGACATGAACACTGAAGCTTTCTTT CASSTGTDMNTEAFF
TRBJ1-2 TRBV30 . once TGTGCCTGGAGTGTAAGTCAGAGGGTCGGTGGCTACACCTTC CAWSVSQRVGGYTF
TRBJ1-6 TRBV30 . . TGTGCCTGGGACGGGACACAGGTTACCTCTCACCTTAGCTCCTATAATTCACCCCTCCACTTT CAWDGTQVTSHLSSYNSPLHF
TRBJ1-2 TRBV7-6 TRBD1 . TGTGCCAGCAGCCACCACCCGGAAGGGACAGACTATGGCTACACCTTC CASSHHPEGTDYGYTF
TRBJ1-3 TRBV4-2 TRBD1 . TGTGCCAGCAGCCAAGAGAGGGACAGGACCATATATTTT CASSQERDRTIYF
TRBJ1-3 TRBV9 . . TGTGCCAGCAGCGTACTTACAGGGCTCTCTGGAAACACCATATATTTT CASSVLTGLSGNTIYF
TRBJ2-2 TRBV5-8 . . TGTGCCAGCAGCTTGGGGCAGGTCGATTTGGAGCTGTTTTTT CASSLGQVDLELFF
TRBJ1-5 TRBV30 TRBD1 once TGTGCCTGGAGTGGGGGACAGGGGCAAGATCAGCCCCAGCATTTT CAWSGGQGQDQPQHF
TRBJ2-1 TRBV5-1 TRBD2 . TGCGCCAGCAGCCGGGGGGACTATATCTCCTACAATGAGCAGTTCTTC CASSRGDYISYNEQFF